This TCR beta chain was found in a study of persistence of HIV-infected CD4 T cells. Study-wide context: The sample holds CD4+ T cells responsive to CMV or HIV-1 Gag. Multiple blood draws of up to 180 mL, except a couple of donors with single leukapheresis. Findings and limits, study-wide: Within sorted populations, more oligoclonal TCRs accompanied more oligoclonal proviruses.

V lost 4 bases and J lost 1, with 12 bases in between. The CDR3 covers 15 residues. The V gene's germline CDR1 is SNHLY and CDR2 FYNNEI. A note on this clone: Its antigen is not known.

Sequencing used immunoSEQ version 4 in survey mode. The method was immunoSEQ multiplex PCR; TCRdb's version includes in-frame clones alone and lacks a portion of them. This sample yields 38,000 or so clones, of which around 85% are seen a single time; more than 4.5% belongs to the top ten. Cells were stimulated with overlapping HIV-1 Gag 15-mer peptides. Sorted nonresponding memory CD4+ T cells were CD40L-negative, CD69-negative, CD45RO-high. The TCR sequence derives from an adult with HIV. The donor label of this sample is uncertain. The sequences come from cultured CD4+ T cells from PBMCs, collected from a patient who received antiretroviral therapy. The rearrangement uses TRBV2 and TRBJ2-3; D perhaps matches TRBD2 (6 bases). CDR3 nucleotide sequence: TGTGCCAGCAGTGCCCTAGGCGGGGGCACAGATACGCAGTATTTT. Translating gives CASSALGGGTDTQYF.